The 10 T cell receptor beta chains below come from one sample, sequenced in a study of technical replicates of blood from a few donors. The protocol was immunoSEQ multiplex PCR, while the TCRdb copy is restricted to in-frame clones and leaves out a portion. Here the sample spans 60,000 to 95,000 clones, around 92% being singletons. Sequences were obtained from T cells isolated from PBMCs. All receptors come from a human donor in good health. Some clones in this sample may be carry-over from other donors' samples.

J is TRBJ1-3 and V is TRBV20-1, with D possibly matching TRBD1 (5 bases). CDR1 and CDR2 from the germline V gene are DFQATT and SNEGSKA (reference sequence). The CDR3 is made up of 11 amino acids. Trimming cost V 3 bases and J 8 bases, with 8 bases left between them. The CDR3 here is CSASRADTIYF. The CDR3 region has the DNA TGCAGTGCTAGCAGGGCGGACACCATATATTTT.

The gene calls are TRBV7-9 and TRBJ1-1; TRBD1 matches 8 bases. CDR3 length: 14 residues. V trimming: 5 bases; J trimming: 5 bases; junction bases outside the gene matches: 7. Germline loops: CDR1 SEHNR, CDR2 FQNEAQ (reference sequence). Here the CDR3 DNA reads TGTGCCAGCAGCCACGACAGGGGAAGTACTGAAGCTTTCTTT. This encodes CASSHDRGSTEAFF.

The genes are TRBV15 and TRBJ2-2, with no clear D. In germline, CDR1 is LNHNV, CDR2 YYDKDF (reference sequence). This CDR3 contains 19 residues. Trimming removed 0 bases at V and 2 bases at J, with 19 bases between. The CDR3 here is CATSREGRGRSLNTGELFF. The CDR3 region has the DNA TGTGCCACCAGCAGAGAGGGTCGCGGTCGATCCCTAAACACCGGGGAGCTGTTTTTT.

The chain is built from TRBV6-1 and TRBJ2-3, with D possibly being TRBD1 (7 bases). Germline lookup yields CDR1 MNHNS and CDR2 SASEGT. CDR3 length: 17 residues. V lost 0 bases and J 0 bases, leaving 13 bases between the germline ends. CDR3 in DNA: TGTGCCAGCAGTGAAGCGGGGGGACAGCTCAGCACAGATACGCAGTATTTT. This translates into CASSEAGGQLSTDTQYF.

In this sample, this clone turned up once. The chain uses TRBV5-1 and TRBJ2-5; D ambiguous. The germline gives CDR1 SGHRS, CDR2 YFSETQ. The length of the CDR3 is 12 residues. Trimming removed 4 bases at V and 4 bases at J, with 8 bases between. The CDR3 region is CASSVNRETQYF. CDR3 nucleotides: TGCGCCAGCAGCGTAAATAGAGAGACCCAGTACTTC.

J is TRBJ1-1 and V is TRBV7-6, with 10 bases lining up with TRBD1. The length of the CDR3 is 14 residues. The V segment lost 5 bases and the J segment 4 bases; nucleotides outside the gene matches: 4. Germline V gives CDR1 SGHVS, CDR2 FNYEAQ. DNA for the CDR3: TGTGCCAGCAGCCCCCGACAGGGGGCCACTGAAGCTTTCTTT. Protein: CASSPRQGATEAFF.

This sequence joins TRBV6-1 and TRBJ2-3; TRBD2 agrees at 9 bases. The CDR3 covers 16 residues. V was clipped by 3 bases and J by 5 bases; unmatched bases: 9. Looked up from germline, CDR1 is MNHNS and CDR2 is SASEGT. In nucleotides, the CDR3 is TGTGCCAGCAGTGATCCGGCGGGAGGGCGGGGAGATACGCAGTATTTT. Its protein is CASSDPAGGRGDTQYF.

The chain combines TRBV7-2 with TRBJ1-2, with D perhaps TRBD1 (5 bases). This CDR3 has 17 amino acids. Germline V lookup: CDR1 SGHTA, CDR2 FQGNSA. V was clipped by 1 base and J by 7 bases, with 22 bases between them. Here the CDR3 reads CASSLVIGWGVGPGYTF. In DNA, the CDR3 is TGTGCCAGCAGCTTAGTGATTGGTTGGGGGGTCGGTCCTGGCTACACCTTC.

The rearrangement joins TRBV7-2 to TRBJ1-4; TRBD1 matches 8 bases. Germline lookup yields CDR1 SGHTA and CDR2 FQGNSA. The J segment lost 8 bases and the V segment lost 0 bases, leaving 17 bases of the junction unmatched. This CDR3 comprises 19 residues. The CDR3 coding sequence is TGTGCCAGCAGCTTAGCTTGGCGGGACCCGACAGGGGAAGGGGAAAAACTGTTTTTT. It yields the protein CASSLAWRDPTGEGEKLFF. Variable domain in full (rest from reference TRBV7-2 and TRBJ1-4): GAGVSQSPSNKVTEKGKDVELRCDPISGHTALYWYRQSLGQGLEFLIYFQGNSAPDKSGLPSDRFSAERTGGSVSTLTIQRTQQEDSAVYLCASSLAWRDPTGEGEKLFFGSGTQLSVL.

The DNA of the CDR3 is TGTGCCAGCAGCTCGACTTCGTGGATCGGCTACACCTTC. It yields the protein CASSSTSWIGYTF. V and J are TRBV7-2 and TRBJ1-2, with no clear D. The CDR3 is 13 residues long. Trimming removed 4 bases from V and 8 bases from J, with 14 bases in between. Germline V CDR1 and CDR2: SGHTA, FQGNSA.